This is a list of T cell receptor beta chains from one sample in a study of blood T cell repertoires in COVID-19. Clones were read by immunoSEQ multiplex PCR, and TCRdb kept only the in-frame ones, dropping some. The table includes some 290,000 clones, roughly 90% detected once. The sequenced sample was peripheral blood. The receptors stem from a woman aged 25 to 39 with COVID-19, enrolled during active disease. Each CDR3 is given with its conserved first and last residue. D genes are given only for firm matches. Where a row states a size, it is once, few, many or the class of an expanded clone; other rows omit it.

>.|.|TRBJ1-1|TRBV7-2
CASSSKVGGDWRNTEAFF
TGTGCCAGCAGCTCCAAGGTCGGCGGGGATTGGAGGAACACTGAAGCTTTCTTT
>.|.|TRBJ2-1|TRBV7-3
CASSSLTSLSYNEQFF
TGTGCCAGCAGCTCCCTAACTAGTCTCTCCTACAATGAGCAGTTCTTC
>once|.|TRBJ2-3|TRBV5-4
CASSLQEDPTDTQYF
TGTGCCAGCAGCTTGCAAGAGGATCCCACAGATACGCAGTATTTT
>.|TRBD1|TRBJ2-7|TRBV2
CASTRDSNYEQYF
TGTGCCAGCACCCGGGACAGCAACTACGAGCAGTACTTC
>.|.|TRBJ1-1|TRBV10-2
CASRRFPGQADTEAFF
TGCGCCAGCAGGAGATTTCCGGGACAAGCAGACACTGAAGCTTTCTTT
>.|TRBD2|TRBJ2-2|TRBV4-1
CASSQETRAGGDTGELFF
TGCGCCAGCAGCCAAGAAACACGAGCGGGAGGTGACACCGGGGAGCTGTTTTTT
>.|.|TRBJ2-1|TRBV27
CASSRRTASSSYNEQFF
TGTGCCAGCAGTAGGAGGACGGCCTCGAGCTCCTACAATGAGCAGTTCTTC
>few|TRBD1|TRBJ1-2|TRBV5-1
CASSIQSTGFLNYGYTF
TGCGCCAGCAGCATACAGTCGACAGGGTTCCTTAACTATGGCTACACCTTC
>.|TRBD1|TRBJ1-1|TRBV7-3
CASSPWDRGFTEAFF
TGTGCCAGCAGCCCCTGGGACAGGGGTTTTACTGAAGCTTTCTTT
>.|.|TRBJ2-3|TRBV10-2
CASRATRSSDTDTQYF
TGCGCCAGCAGGGCGACTAGAAGCTCGGACACAGATACGCAGTATTTT
>.|.|TRBJ1-1|TRBV19
CASSTKGVNTEAFF
TGTGCCAGTAGTACTAAGGGGGTGAACACTGAAGCTTTCTTT
>.|.|TRBJ2-3|TRBV6-1
CASSEVGGRSDTQYF
TGTGCCAGCAGTGAAGTGGGGGGGCGCTCAGATACGCAGTATTTT
>.|.|TRBJ2-2|TRBV7-2
CASNWGVRGELFF
TGTGCCAGCAATTGGGGGGTTCGCGGGGAGCTGTTTTTT
>.|.|TRBJ1-5|TRBV15
CATSRDTGFGPQHF
TGTGCCACCAGCAGAGACACAGGATTCGGGCCCCAGCATTTT
>.|.|TRBJ2-2|TRBV6-2/TRBV6-3
CASSAAQGTGTGELFF
TGTGCCAGCAGTGCAGCCCAGGGGACCGGCACCGGGGAGCTGTTTTTT
>.|.|TRBJ1-2|TRBV7-2
CASSLARAREGGYTF
TGTGCCAGCAGCTTAGCACGGGCCAGGGAGGGAGGCTACACCTTC
>.|.|TRBJ2-5|TRBV20-1
CSAKLIETQYF
TGCAGTGCCAAGCTTATTGAGACCCAGTACTTC
>.|.|TRBJ2-2|TRBV9
CASSETGRTGELFF
TGTGCCAGCAGCGAGACAGGACGCACCGGGGAGCTGTTTTTT
>once|TRBD1|TRBJ1-4|TRBV19
CASSMEGQGASEKLFF
TGTGCCAGTAGTATGGAGGGACAGGGGGCGAGTGAAAAACTGTTTTTT
>many|TRBD2|TRBJ2-3|TRBV5-4
CASSNPTSGRGDTQYF
TGTGCCAGCAGTAACCCAACTAGCGGGAGGGGGGATACGCAGTATTTT